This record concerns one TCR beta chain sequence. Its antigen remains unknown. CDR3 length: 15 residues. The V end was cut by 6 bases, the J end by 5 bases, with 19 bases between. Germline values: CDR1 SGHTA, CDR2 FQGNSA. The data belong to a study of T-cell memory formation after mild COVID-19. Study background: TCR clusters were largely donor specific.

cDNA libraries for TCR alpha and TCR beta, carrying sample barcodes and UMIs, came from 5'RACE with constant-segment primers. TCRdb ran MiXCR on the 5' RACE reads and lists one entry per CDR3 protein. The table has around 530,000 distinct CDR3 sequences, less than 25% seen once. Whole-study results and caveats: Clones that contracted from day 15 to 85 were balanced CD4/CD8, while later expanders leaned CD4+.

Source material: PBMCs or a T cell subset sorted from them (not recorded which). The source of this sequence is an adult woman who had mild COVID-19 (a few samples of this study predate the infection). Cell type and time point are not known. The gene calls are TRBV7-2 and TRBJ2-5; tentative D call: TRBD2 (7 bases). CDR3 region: CASSLGGREAETQYF. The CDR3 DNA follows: TGTGCCAGCAGTCTAGGGGGTCGGGAGGCGGAGACCCAGTACTTC.